This T cell receptor beta chain stems from a study of response to subunit inactivated influenza vaccine. This clonotype was counted a few times. Its target is not known. Overall study results and limits: The authors suggested that every seasonal influenza vaccination recruits few new T cells.

TCRdb processed the RT-PCR reads anew with MiXCR; each CDR3 protein has one entry. The sample lists just under 250,000 distinct CDR3 sequences; over 9% were seen once. CDR1 and CDR2 (germline): SGHDT, YYEEEE. The V end was cut by 4 bases, the J end by 3 bases, with 15 bases between. CDR3 length: 15 residues. This clonotype originated in a middle-aged man who received an inactivated influenza vaccine. Here the sequenced sample was non-naive T cells sorted from PBMCs, taken approximately 15 days before vaccination. The chain carries TRBV5-6 and TRBJ2-3; D is unresolved. Here the CDR3 reads CASSPLWADTDTQYF. The DNA for the CDR3 is TGTGCCAGCAGCCCACTTTGGGCGGATACAGATACGCAGTATTTT.